These T cell receptor beta chains were read from a single sample in a study of regulatory and conventional T cells in RAG deficiency. Here immunoSEQ multiplex PCR was the method, and the copy in TCRdb shows in-frame clones only, minus some. The sample records around 33,000 clones, over 80% being singletons. The same sample was also used in a study of regulatory T cells.

Sequencing used CD8+ T cells sorted from blood. The receptors derive from a human donor in good health. Both conserved end residues are part of each CDR3. D genes are given only for firm matches. Clone size is not always given. Where it is, it says once, few, many or a class for expanded clones.

NA	NA	TRBJ2-5	TRBV28	CATLTMGGETQYF	TGTGCCACCCTGACTATGGGAGGAGAGACCCAGTACTTC
NA	NA	TRBJ1-2	TRBV18	CASSYDPQTGFNYGYTF	TGTGCCAGCTCATACGATCCCCAGACAGGATTCAACTATGGCTACACCTTC
NA	NA	TRBJ1-2	TRBV6-5	CASSYRGDGAMGYTF	TGTGCCAGCAGTTACCGAGGGGACGGCGCCATGGGCTACACCTTC
NA	NA	TRBJ1-5	TRBV19	CASSIGQGNQPQHF	TGTGCCAGTAGTATAGGTCAGGGAAATCAGCCCCAGCATTTT
NA	once	TRBJ2-7	TRBV6-1	CASRHEQGSYEQYF	TGTGCCAGCAGGCACGAACAGGGTTCCTACGAGCAGTACTTC
TRBD2	NA	TRBJ2-1	TRBV11-3	CASRKGTSGSNEQFF	TGTGCCAGCAGAAAGGGGACTAGCGGGAGCAATGAGCAGTTCTTC
NA	NA	TRBJ2-3	TRBV15	CATSSAPGLNTDTQYF	TGTGCCACCAGCAGTGCTCCGGGACTGAACACAGATACGCAGTATTTT
TRBD1	NA	TRBJ2-7	TRBV14	CASQMGQGEQGEQYF	TGTGCCAGCCAAATGGGACAGGGGGAACAGGGGGAGCAGTACTTC
NA	once	TRBJ2-1	TRBV27	CASSLAGTHPDEQFF	TGTGCCAGCAGTCTGGCGGGAACCCACCCAGATGAGCAGTTCTTC
NA	NA	TRBJ2-1	TRBV28	CASSSGGDEQFF	TGTGCCAGCAGTTCAGGAGGCGATGAGCAGTTCTTC
NA	NA	TRBJ1-2	TRBV9	CASTSSQGYTF	TGTGCCAGCACATCTTCCCAGGGCTACACCTTC
NA	NA	TRBJ2-7	TRBV14	CASSLSEYEQYF	TGTGCCAGCAGCCTGTCCGAATACGAGCAGTACTTC
NA	once	TRBJ2-3	TRBV11-2	CASSLVGPRRMDTQYF	TGTGCCAGCAGCTTAGTGGGGCCCCGTCGTATGGATACGCAGTATTTT
NA	NA	TRBJ1-4	TRBV27	CASSRVAGATNEKLFF	TGTGCCAGCAGTCGGGTAGCAGGGGCAACTAATGAAAAACTGTTTTTT
TRBD1	NA	TRBJ1-5	TRBV6-4	CASGKIADRGNQPQHF	TGTGCCAGCGGAAAGATAGCGGACAGGGGCAATCAGCCCCAGCATTTT
TRBD2	NA	TRBJ2-1	TRBV19	CASSYGTSDYNEQFF	TGTGCCAGTAGTTACGGGACTAGCGACTACAATGAGCAGTTCTTC
NA	NA	TRBJ1-1	TRBV5-1	CASSLSGVAEAFF	TGCGCCAGCAGCTTGTCGGGGGTCGCTGAAGCTTTCTTT
TRBD1	NA	TRBJ2-7	TRBV6-1	CASSQGTGGSYEQYF	TGTGCCAGCAGCCAAGGGACAGGGGGATCGTACGAGCAGTACTTC